This is a list of T cell receptor beta chains from one sample in a study of CD8 T cells in Susac syndrome. TCRdb reprocessed the immunoSEQ multiplex PCR reads via MiXCR and lists one record per CDR3 protein. The table lists under 150,000 distinct CDR3 sequences, 75% to 90% of them singletons. The sequenced sample was CD8+ T cells from PBMCs. These receptors were collected from a human donor with multiple sclerosis. Both conserved end residues are part of each CDR3. The D gene is left open where the match is weak. Part of the rows lack a size; the others show once, few, many or a class for expanded clones.

v_call	clone_size	j_call	d_call	cdr3_aa	cdr3_nt
TRBV27	.	TRBJ2-1	.	CASSLRRHDNEQFF	TGTGCCAGCAGTCTCAGGAGACATGACAATGAGCAGTTCTTC
TRBV15	.	TRBJ1-3	.	CATSTRTASSGNTIYF	TGTGCCACCAGCACCAGGACAGCGAGCTCTGGAAACACCATATATTTT
TRBV27	.	TRBJ1-5	.	CASSLSRGSNQPQHF	TGTGCCAGCAGTTTGTCTCGGGGAAGCAATCAGCCCCAGCATTTT
TRBV20-1	.	TRBJ2-1	.	CSARDLAGTYNEQFF	TGCAGCGCTAGAGATCTTGCGGGAACCTACAATGAGCAGTTCTTC
TRBV6-6	.	TRBJ2-1	TRBD2	CASKKQSSGAYNEQFF	TGTGCCAGTAAAAAGCAGTCCAGCGGGGCCTACAATGAGCAGTTCTTC
TRBV30	.	TRBJ1-1	.	CAWSDIGVTEAFF	TGTGCCTGGAGTGATATAGGGGTTACTGAAGCTTTCTTT
TRBV5-6	once	TRBJ1-1	.	CASSLEVKNTEAFF	TGTGCCAGCAGCTTGGAAGTAAAGAACACTGAAGCTTTCTTT
TRBV20-1	.	TRBJ1-5	.	CSAREGTPRGRQPQHF	TGCAGTGCTAGAGAGGGAACGCCACGCGGACGTCAGCCCCAGCATTTT
TRBV5-6	.	TRBJ2-1	.	CASSPWGPLVLNEQFF	TGTGCCAGCAGCCCTTGGGGGCCCTTGGTCCTGAATGAGCAGTTCTTC
TRBV7-9	.	TRBJ2-2	.	CASSHQTIANTGELFF	TGTGCCAGCAGCCACCAGACGATTGCGAACACCGGGGAGCTGTTTTTT
TRBV12-3/TRBV12-4	.	TRBJ2-7	.	CASGQGQSYEQYF	TGTGCCAGCGGTCAGGGACAATCCTACGAGCAGTACTTC
TRBV4-1	few	TRBJ1-1	TRBD1	CASSQVPRTGRTEAFF	TGCGCCAGCAGCCAAGTTCCTCGGACAGGGAGGACTGAAGCTTTCTTT
TRBV12-3/TRBV12-4	.	TRBJ2-7	.	CASSPSLRREQYF	TGTGCCAGCAGCCCCTCCCTAAGGCGCGAGCAGTACTTC
TRBV5-6	.	TRBJ2-7	.	CASSLEGVDYEQYF	TGTGCCAGCAGCTTAGAGGGAGTCGACTACGAGCAGTACTTC
TRBV30	.	TRBJ1-1	TRBD1	CAWSATGFEAFF	TGTGCCTGGAGTGCGACAGGGTTCGAAGCTTTCTTT
TRBV12-3/TRBV12-4	.	TRBJ2-2	.	CATVREAGALTGELFF	TGTGCCACCGTCCGTGAGGCGGGGGCCCTTACCGGGGAGCTGTTTTTT
TRBV7-9	.	TRBJ2-3	.	CASSPYPGDTQYF	TGTGCCAGCAGCCCCTACCCGGGGGATACGCAGTATTTT
TRBV6-5	.	TRBJ2-1	TRBD1	CASSPGQGAINEQFF	TGTGCCAGCAGCCCAGGACAGGGGGCAATCAATGAGCAGTTCTTC
TRBV11-2	.	TRBJ1-1	.	CASSWGTGPTEAFF	TGTGCCAGCAGCTGGGGAACGGGACCTACTGAAGCTTTCTTT
TRBV18	.	TRBJ1-5	.	CASSLTGRNGNQPQHF	TGTGCCAGCTCTCTAACCGGACGGAATGGGAATCAGCCCCAGCATTTT
TRBV27	.	TRBJ2-7	TRBD1	CASRPGTGTPYEQYF	TGTGCCAGCAGACCCGGGACAGGGACCCCCTACGAGCAGTACTTC
TRBV13	.	TRBJ1-2	TRBD1	CASSVAGQEEYGYTF	TGTGCCAGCAGCGTTGCGGGACAGGAGGAATATGGCTACACCTTC
TRBV4-1	.	TRBJ2-1	.	CASSHTREQFF	TGCGCCAGCAGCCACACTAGGGAGCAGTTCTTC
TRBV30	.	TRBJ2-1	TRBD2	CAWSTSTSGRQFF	TGTGCCTGGAGTACCTCGACTAGCGGGAGGCAGTTCTTC
TRBV3-1	.	TRBJ2-2	.	CASSQVAGGHTGELFF	TGTGCCAGCAGCCAAGTTGCCGGGGGGCACACCGGGGAGCTGTTTTTT
TRBV29-1	once	TRBJ2-1	TRBD2	CSVPKREFDNEQFF	TGCAGCGTCCCAAAGCGGGAGTTTGACAATGAGCAGTTCTTC
TRBV5-1	once	TRBJ2-7	.	CAGTEGLSSYEQYF	TGCGCCGGCACGGAAGGCTTGAGCTCCTACGAGCAGTACTTC
TRBV30	.	TRBJ1-1	.	CAWNLGYRAEAFF	TGTGCCTGGAACCTCGGGTATAGGGCTGAAGCTTTCTTT
TRBV12-3/TRBV12-4	.	TRBJ1-4	.	CASSFSGDRATNEKLFF	TGTGCCAGCAGTTTTTCGGGGGACCGCGCAACTAATGAAAAACTGTTTTTT
TRBV5-1	.	TRBJ1-1	.	CASESGVGEAFF	TGCGCCAGCGAGAGTGGAGTTGGAGAAGCTTTCTTT
TRBV2	.	TRBJ1-1	.	CASISGSEAFF	TGTGCCAGCATTTCGGGCTCTGAAGCTTTCTTT
TRBV6-4	.	TRBJ2-4	.	CASSDSDHGPQYF	TGTGCCAGCAGTGACTCGGATCATGGACCTCAGTACTTC
TRBV27	.	TRBJ1-3	.	CASCETSGNTIYF	TGTGCCAGCTGCGAAACGTCTGGAAACACCATATATTTT
TRBV5-1	.	TRBJ2-2	TRBD1	CASSLGQGALGTGELFF	TGCGCCAGCAGCTTGGGACAGGGGGCGCTGGGGACCGGGGAGCTGTTTTTT
TRBV11-2	.	TRBJ2-1	.	CASSSRGRDEQFF	TGTGCCAGCAGTTCAAGGGGGAGGGATGAGCAGTTCTTC
TRBV19	.	TRBJ1-5	TRBD1	CASSLTGGWQPQHF	TGTGCCAGTAGCTTAACAGGGGGCTGGCAGCCCCAGCATTTT
TRBV19	.	TRBJ1-2	TRBD1	CTSAAGGADYGYTF	TGTACCAGTGCCGCAGGGGGCGCGGACTATGGCTACACCTTC
TRBV29-1	.	TRBJ2-5	.	CSAEVRGEASGETQYF	TGCAGCGCTGAAGTCAGGGGGGAGGCAAGTGGGGAGACCCAGTACTTC
TRBV7-6	.	TRBJ2-5	.	CASSPTQAYQETQYF	TGTGCCAGCAGCCCAACGCAGGCCTACCAAGAGACCCAGTACTTC
TRBV20-1	.	TRBJ2-7	.	CSARAKIRGIPYEQYF	TGCAGTGCTAGAGCGAAGATACGGGGGATCCCCTACGAGCAGTACTTC
TRBV9	.	TRBJ1-2	.	CASSPDSGVANYGYTF	TGTGCCAGCAGCCCGGACTCAGGAGTAGCTAACTATGGCTACACCTTC
TRBV18	.	TRBJ2-1	.	CASSLSPDPLLDNEQFF	TGTGCCAGCTCACTATCGCCAGATCCACTGTTGGACAATGAGCAGTTCTTC
TRBV7-9	.	TRBJ2-1	.	CASTINEQFF	TGTGCCAGCACCATTAATGAGCAGTTCTTC
TRBV4-1	.	TRBJ2-1	TRBD1	CASSYTTPGQGRLNSYNEQFF	TGCGCCAGCAGCTACACCACGCCGGGACAGGGCCGCCTCAATTCCTACAATGAGCAGTTCTTC